Given below is one TCR beta chain in context. As yet, its antigen is unknown. The table came from immunoSEQ multiplex PCR; TCRdb's copy has only in-frame clones and leaves some out. The sample carries around 180,000 clones, about 80% recorded once. Trimming took 1 base from V and 1 from J; bases not matched to a gene: 6. This CDR3 has 16 residues. Germline-derived CDR1 and CDR2 are SGDLS and YYNGEE. The sample belongs to a study of cytomegalovirus exposure and HLA in healthy donors. Study-level findings and limits: In vitro testing confirmed a few CMV-associated chains as specific for CMV antigens.

Sequencing used PBMCs. The clonotype originates from a young man in good health and CMV-seropositive. V usage is TRBV9 and J usage is TRBJ2-5, with 8 bases matching TRBD2. CDR3: CASSVSSSGSQETQYF. The CDR3 region has the DNA TGTGCCAGCAGCGTAAGCTCTAGCGGGTCCCAAGAGACCCAGTACTTC.